These 25 T cell receptor beta chains were sequenced from one sample in a study of T cell repertoires in cytomegalovirus infection. Each CDR3 protein gets one entry after TCRdb re-called the reads with MiXCR. The table includes about 150,000 distinct CDR3 sequences, 20% to 25% detected once. The sample was PBMCs. The receptors were gathered from a human donor in good health (CMV status not recorded). Some clones in this sample may be carry-over from other donors' samples.

This clonotype was found a few times. The V call is TRBV20-1, the J call TRBJ2-1; D is perhaps TRBD2 (5 bases). V lost 0 bases, J lost 4 bases, and 13 bases lay in between. The CDR3 loop spans 15 amino acids. The germline V gene has CDR1 DFQATT and CDR2 SNEGSKA (reference sequence). The CDR3 DNA follows: TGCAGTGCTAGAGATGCGGTCGGGAAATACAATGAGCAGTTCTTC. Amino acids: CSARDAVGKYNEQFF.

V is TRBV28 and J is TRBJ1-1; 9 bases agree with TRBD1. This CDR3 has 14 residues. From germline, CDR1 is MDHEN and CDR2 SYDVKM. V trimming: 5 bases; J trimming: 7 bases; junction bases outside the gene matches: 8. The CDR3 coding sequence is TGTGCCAGCAGTCTAACAGGGGGCCCTAGTGAAGCTTTCTTT. Translated, it gives CASSLTGGPSEAFF. The variable domain in full, with the rest retrieved from reference TRBV28 and TRBJ1-1, is DVKVTQSSRYLVKRTGEKVFLECVQDMDHENMFWYRQDPGLGLRLIYFSYDVKMKEKGDIPEGYSVSREKKERFSLILESASTNQTSMYLCASSLTGGPSEAFFGQGTRLTVV.

J is TRBJ2-2 and V is TRBV12-3 or TRBV12-4; 9 nucleotides agree with TRBD2. The CDR3 extends over 15 amino acids. V shed 5 bases, J shed 2 bases, and the junction held 3 bases outside the gene matches. The CDR3 DNA reads as TGTGCCAGCAGTGGGACTAGCCTAAACACCGGGGAGCTGTTTTTT. It encodes CASSGTSLNTGELFF.

This clonotype was recorded a few times. V usage is TRBV15 and J usage is TRBJ1-6; unclear D gene. Trimming took 3 bases from V and 5 from J, leaving 2 bases between them. The germline V gene has CDR1 LNHNV and CDR2 YYDKDF (reference sequence). CDR3 size: 12 residues. The DNA for the CDR3 is TGTGCCACCAGCAGTGATAATTCACCCCTCCACTTT. It codes for CATSSDNSPLHF.

This clonotype came up a few times. The chain uses TRBV20-1 and TRBJ2-1, with TRBD2 matching 13 bases. The CDR3 loop spans 15 amino acids. Germline loops: CDR1 DFQATT, CDR2 SNEGSKA (reference sequence). V was pared by 6 bases and J by 9 bases, with 11 bases of the junction left unmatched. Written as DNA, the CDR3 is TGCAGTGCCGAACCGGGACTAGCGGGGTCAGGTGAGCAGTTCTTC. It encodes CSAEPGLAGSGEQFF.

J is TRBJ2-7 and V is TRBV6-1; 7 nucleotides align to TRBD1. The CDR3 spans 19 residues. CDR1 MNHNS and CDR2 SASEGT come from the germline V gene. J gave up 2 bases and V 7 bases, and 23 bases lay outside the gene matches. In nucleotides, the CDR3 is TGTGCCAGCATCGCCGAGTGGACGGATTCCGGGACAGCGCCCTACGAGCAGTACTTC. It yields the protein CASIAEWTDSGTAPYEQYF.

In its sample, this clonotype was seen many times. The chain is built from TRBV7-2 and TRBJ2-1; 12 bases map to TRBD2. V trimming: 3 bases; J trimming: 12 bases; junction bases outside the gene matches: 6. CDR1 is SGHTA, CDR2 FQGNSA, per germline. CDR3 length: 14 residues. CDR3 amino acids: CASSLPSGGGAQFF. The CDR3 nucleotides are TGTGCCAGCAGCTTGCCTAGCGGGGGGGGCGCGCAGTTCTTC.

Of note for this clonotype: A single base separates this from a much larger clone, so it may be a read error. The chain is built from TRBV7-3 and TRBJ2-1, with D perhaps being TRBD1 or TRBD2 (5 bases each). The CDR3 is 13 residues long. Trimming cost V 5 bases and J 9 bases, with 14 bases left between them. Germline V gives CDR1 SGHTA, CDR2 FQGTGA. CDR3 nucleotides: TGTGCCAGCAGCGACACTATCGGGGCTGAGCAGTTCTTC. Translation gives CASSDTIGAEQFF.

The gene calls are TRBV29-1 and TRBJ1-2; D uncertain. Deletions cut 4 bases from V and 5 bases from J, with 8 bases between. This CDR3 contains 11 residues. Germline loops: CDR1 SQVTM, CDR2 ANQGSEA. The CDR3 DNA sequence: TGCAGCGTTGTGGGAGGGTATGGCTACACCTTC. It is translated as CSVVGGYGYTF.

This clonotype was recorded at least ten times. This chain links TRBV7-2 with TRBJ2-4; 9 positions agree with TRBD1. CDR3 length equals 15 residues. Looked up from germline, CDR1 is SGHTA and CDR2 is FQGNSA. V lost 1 base and J lost 8; bases outside the gene matches: 6. The CDR3 reads CASSLDGQGWDIQYF. The CDR3 bases are TGTGCCAGCAGCTTAGATGGACAGGGGTGGGACATTCAGTACTTC.

In its sample, this clonotype was seen a few times. The CDR3 spells CASSVLAGGPDEQYF. CDR3 DNA: TGTGCCAGCAGTGTACTAGCGGGAGGGCCGGACGAGCAGTACTTC. The chain links TRBV28 to TRBJ2-7, with 13 bases matching TRBD2. V lost 5 bases, J lost 5 bases, and 6 bases stayed unmatched. The germline CDR1 and CDR2 sequences are MDHEN and SYDVKM. CDR3 length: 15 residues.

This clonotype is termed medium-sized. This rearrangement joins TRBV7-6 to TRBJ2-7, with D possibly TRBD2 on 5 matching bases. Germline CDR1 is SGHVS and CDR2 is FNYEAQ. V lost 5 bases, J lost 5 bases, and 16 bases lay in between. This CDR3 spans 14 amino acids. The DNA for the CDR3 is TGTGCCAGCAGCCTCCAGTGGTCAGCGGACGAGCAGTACTTC. Its translation is CASSLQWSADEQYF.

As DNA, the CDR3 is TGTGCCAGCAGCCGGACAGGAAGAGAAGAAAATTCACCCCTCCACTTT. Protein: CASSRTGREENSPLHF. The chain links TRBV7-3 to TRBJ1-6; 7 bases line up with TRBD1. The J segment lost 7 bases and the V segment lost 5 bases, leaving 11 bases of the junction unmatched. Germline loops: CDR1 SGHTA, CDR2 FQGTGA. This CDR3 is 16 amino acids long.

This chain links TRBV19 with TRBJ2-1; no clear D. Trimming left V 2 bases short and J 8 bases short, with 13 bases between. In germline, CDR1 is LNHDA, CDR2 SQIVND (reference sequence). This CDR3 spans 14 amino acids. DNA for the CDR3: TGTGCCAGTAGTATACTAGAACCGGCCCATGAGCAGTTCTTC. This sequence encodes CASSILEPAHEQFF.

This clonotype has ten or more counts. The chain recombines TRBV28 with TRBJ2-5; no definite D call. This CDR3 has 14 residues. Germline V gene lookup returns CDR1 MDHEN and CDR2 SYDVKM. V dropped 6 bases and J dropped 4 bases, with 15 bases sitting between them. The CDR3: CASSFGPLRETQYF. DNA for the CDR3: TGTGCCAGCAGCTTCGGCCCCCTCCGAGAGACCCAGTACTTC.

This clonotype has only a few counts. The chain has TRBV7-6 and TRBJ2-1, with D possibly TRBD1 on 6 matching bases. The CDR3 extends over 16 amino acids. The germline V and J ends were trimmed by 2 bases and 6 bases, with 17 bases remaining between them. Per the germline V gene, CDR1 is SGHVS and CDR2 is FNYEAQ. Here the CDR3 reads CASSLSQGRGGNEQFF. CDR3 DNA: TGTGCCAGCAGCTTAAGTCAGGGACGAGGGGGCAATGAGCAGTTCTTC.

Remarks on this clonotype: A much larger clone lies a single base off, so this may be a read error. The chain carries TRBV5-4 and TRBJ2-1; 10 bases fit TRBD2. The CDR3 is 15 residues long. CDR1 SGHNT and CDR2 YYREEE come from the germline V gene (reference sequence). V lost 3 bases and J lost 9; bases outside the gene matches: 9. The CDR3 DNA is TGTGCCAGCAGCTCCGGGGCTAGCGGGAGTCTTGAGCAGTTCTTC. Its protein product is CASSSGASGSLEQFF.

This clonotype was found a few times. The rearrangement uses TRBV5-6 and TRBJ1-1, with D uncertain. Between the trimmed V and J ends, which lost 4 bases and 0 bases, there was a span of 19 bases. Germline-derived CDR1 and CDR2 are SGHDT and YYEEEE. The CDR3 runs to 17 residues. This chain's CDR3 is CASSPRLSGVLNTEAFF. The CDR3 DNA reads TGTGCCAGCAGCCCCCGACTGAGTGGAGTCCTGAACACTGAAGCTTTCTTT.

This chain uses TRBV7-9 with TRBJ2-5, with a tentative D call TRBD2 (6 bases). This CDR3 is built from 15 residues. Trimming pared 5 bases from V and 2 bases from J, leaving 15 bases between. Germline V gene sequence: CDR1 SEHNR, CDR2 FQNEAQ (reference sequence). CDR3 DNA: TGTGCCAGCAGCAGAGGGACTCGAGGGCAAGAGACCCAGTACTTC. Protein: CASSRGTRGQETQYF.

This clonotype was detected a few times. The chain recombines TRBV29-1 with TRBJ2-1, with D tentatively TRBD2 (5 bases). Germline CDR1 SQVTM, CDR2 ANQGSEA. Trimming pared 4 bases from V and 4 bases from J, leaving 14 bases between. The CDR3 runs to 14 residues. The CDR3 is CSVARTRLYNEQFF. The DNA of the CDR3 is TGCAGCGTTGCGAGGACTCGTCTTTACAATGAGCAGTTCTTC.

J is TRBJ2-1 and V is TRBV20-1; 9 positions agree with TRBD2. V was clipped by 3 bases and J by 1 base; unmatched bases: 7. The V gene's germline CDR1 is DFQATT and CDR2 SNEGSKA (reference sequence). The CDR3 is 16 amino acids. The CDR3: CSASPGSGSSYNEQFF. CDR3 DNA sequence: TGCAGTGCTAGCCCGGGTAGCGGGAGTTCCTACAATGAGCAGTTCTTC.

This clonotype has only a few counts. The gene calls are TRBV7-3 and TRBJ2-3; D is unresolved. Germline V gives CDR1 SGHTA, CDR2 FQGTGA. V was clipped by 4 bases and J by 5 bases, with 10 bases between them. CDR3 length: 13 amino acids. CDR3 sequence (DNA): TGTGCCAGCAGCTGGAAGGGTAGAGATACGCAGTATTTT. This codes for CASSWKGRDTQYF.

This clonotype was recorded many times. This chain links TRBV7-8 with TRBJ2-1; TRBD1 or TRBD2 may be the D gene (5 bases each). V gave up 3 bases and J gave up 13 bases, with 13 bases separating them. The CDR3 contains 12 residues. Germline-derived CDR1 and CDR2 are SGHVS and FQNEAQ. The DNA for the CDR3 is TGTGCCAGCAGCTTCGACCGGGGCACCCAGTTCTTC. As protein: CASSFDRGTQFF.

The genes are TRBV2 and TRBJ2-1; no reliable D call. The CDR3 has 12 residues. V was trimmed by 6 bases and J by 8 bases, leaving 11 bases between them. Germline loops: CDR1 SNHLY, CDR2 FYNNEI. The CDR3 region has the DNA TGTGCCAGCAGACGGCAGTTGTATGAGCAGTTCTTC. Its protein is CASRRQLYEQFF.

A few counts support this clonotype. Relative to the germline gene, one junction end is altered; a read error may explain this. The gene calls are TRBV6-5 and TRBJ1-2, with a possible D match to TRBD1 (5 bases). The CDR3 spans 14 residues. Germline CDR1 is MNHEY and CDR2 is SVGAGI. The CDR3 here is CASSYTGRDYDYTF. The CDR3, as DNA: TGTGCCAGCAGTTACACCGGCAGGGACTATGACTACACCTTC.